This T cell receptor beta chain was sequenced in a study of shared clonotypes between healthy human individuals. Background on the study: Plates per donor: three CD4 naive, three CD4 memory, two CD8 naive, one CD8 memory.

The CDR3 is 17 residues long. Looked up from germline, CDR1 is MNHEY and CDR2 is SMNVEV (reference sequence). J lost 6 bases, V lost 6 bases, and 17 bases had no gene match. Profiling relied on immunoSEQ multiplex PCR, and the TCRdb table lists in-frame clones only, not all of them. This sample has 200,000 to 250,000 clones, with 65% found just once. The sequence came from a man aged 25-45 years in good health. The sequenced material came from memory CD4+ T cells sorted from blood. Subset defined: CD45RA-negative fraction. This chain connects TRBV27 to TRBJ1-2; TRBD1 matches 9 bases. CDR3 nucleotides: TGTGCCAGCAGCCCCTGGACAGGGGTCACCGAGATCGATGGCTACACCTTC. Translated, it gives CASSPWTGVTEIDGYTF.